The sequence of this T cell receptor (beta chain) was determined in a study of T cell changes during pregnancy in multiple sclerosis. CDR3 length: 15 residues. Germline lookup yields CDR1 SEHNR and CDR2 FQNEAQ (reference sequence). Trimming cost V 2 bases and J 12 bases; bases outside gene matches: 13. Libraries were prepared by immunoSEQ multiplex PCR; TCRdb keeps only in-frame clonotypes and omits some of them. The sample consists of 68,000 or so clones, about 90% of them appearing once. The sequence was obtained from a female donor in good health, enrolled as a control in a pregnancy study. The sequencing used peripheral blood, collected in the second trimester of pregnancy. V and J are TRBV7-9 and TRBJ2-1, with 7 bases lining up with TRBD2. CDR3 in amino acids: CASSLSGMNRIAQFF. CDR3 in DNA: TGTGCCAGCAGCTTAAGCGGGATGAACCGGATAGCGCAGTTCTTC.